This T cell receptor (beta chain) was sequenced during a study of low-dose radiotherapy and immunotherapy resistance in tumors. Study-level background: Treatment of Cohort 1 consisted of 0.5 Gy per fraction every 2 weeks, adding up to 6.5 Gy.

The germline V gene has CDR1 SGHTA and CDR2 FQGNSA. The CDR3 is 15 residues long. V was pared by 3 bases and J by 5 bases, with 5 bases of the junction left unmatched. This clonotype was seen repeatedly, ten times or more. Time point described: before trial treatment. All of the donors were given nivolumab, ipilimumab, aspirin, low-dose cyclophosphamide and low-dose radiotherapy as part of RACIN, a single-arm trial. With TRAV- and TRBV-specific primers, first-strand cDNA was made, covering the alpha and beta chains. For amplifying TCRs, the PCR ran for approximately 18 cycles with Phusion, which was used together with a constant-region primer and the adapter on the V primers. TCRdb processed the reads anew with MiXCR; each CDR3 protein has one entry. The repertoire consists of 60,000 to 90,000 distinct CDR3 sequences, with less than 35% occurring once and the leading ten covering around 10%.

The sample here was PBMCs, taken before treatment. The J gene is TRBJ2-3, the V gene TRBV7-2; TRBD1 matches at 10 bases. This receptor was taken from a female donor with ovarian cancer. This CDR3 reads CASSLTGGGGDTQYF. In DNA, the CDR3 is TGTGCCAGCAGCTTGACAGGGGGCGGAGGAGATACGCAGTATTTT.